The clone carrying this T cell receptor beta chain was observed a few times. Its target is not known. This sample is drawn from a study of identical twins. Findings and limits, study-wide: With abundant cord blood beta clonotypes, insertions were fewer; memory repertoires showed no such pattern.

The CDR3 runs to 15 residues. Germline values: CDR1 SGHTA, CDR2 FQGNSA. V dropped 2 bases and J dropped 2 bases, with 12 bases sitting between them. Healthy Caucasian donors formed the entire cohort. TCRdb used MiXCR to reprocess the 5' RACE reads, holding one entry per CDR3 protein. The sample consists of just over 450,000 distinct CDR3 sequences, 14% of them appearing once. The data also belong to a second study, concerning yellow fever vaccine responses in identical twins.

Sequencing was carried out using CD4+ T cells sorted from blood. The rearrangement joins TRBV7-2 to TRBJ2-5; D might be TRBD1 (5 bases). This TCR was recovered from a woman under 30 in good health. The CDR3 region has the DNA TGTGCCAGCAGCTTACAGACAGCCCTACAAGAGACCCAGTACTTC. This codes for CASSLQTALQETQYF.